This T cell receptor (beta chain) was obtained from a study of tumor-infiltrating lymphocytes in primary liver carcinoma. Study context: Male and female patients aged 30 to 69 years made up the cohort.

Investigators took RNA and DNA out together from roughly 20-30 mg of unsorted bulk tissue. cDNA specific to TCR beta was made from 500 ng of total RNA, with a constant-region primer employed for priming. TCR beta libraries came from three nested multiplex PCR rounds using slightly modified ARM-PCR. Each of the first two PCR rounds ran approximately 9 cycles with TRBV1-TRBV30 forward and C-beta reverse primers. TCRdb processed the multiplex PCR reads anew with MiXCR; each CDR3 protein has one entry. The sample lists about 120,000 distinct CDR3 sequences; roughly 70% were seen once. Notes on this clonotype: Its antigen is unidentified. Since the CDR3 does not end with the conserved phenylalanine or tryptophan, this likely comes from a read error.

The V gene end was trimmed by 7 bases and the J gene end by 1 base; junction bases not matched to a gene: 5. Germline CDR1 reads SGHAT; CDR2 reads FQNNGV. The CDR3 spans 14 residues. General study points: Blood fell significantly below tumors in its top-250-clone fraction (p = 0.039). Researchers found tumor-adjacent and tumor-blood pairs overlapped less than tumor region pairs.

Sequencing input: tumor-adjacent normal liver tissue. This clonotype was obtained from a woman in her fifties or sixties with primary liver carcinoma and hepatitis B virus infection. J is TRBJ1-1 and V is TRBV11-2, with TRBD1 matching over 8 bases. In DNA form, the CDR3 reads TGTGCCAGCAACCGAGGACAGGGGAACACTGAAGCTTTCTCC. Translation gives CASNRGQGNTEAFS.